This T cell receptor beta chain originates from a study of T cells expressing NK-cell markers. Study-wide context: Sorted CD3+CD56-NKG2C+, CD3+CD56+NKG2C- and CD3+CD56+NKG2C+ T cells were the source of the TCR beta repertoires.

This CDR3 region has 18 residues. Germline assignment: CDR1 MNHEY and CDR2 SVGAGI. As for this clonotype: No antigen is known for it.

As the method of synthesis, 5'RACE template switching with UMIs yielded TCR beta cDNA. TCRdb reworked the 5' RACE reads into one entry per CDR3 protein, no DNA. In all, the sample yields approximately 3,000 distinct CDR3 sequences. Study results and caveats: Dominant NKG2C+ clonotypes in roughly 6 donors made up about 1.0-7.0% of CD8+ T cells. Also leading the CD3+CD56-NKG2C+ fraction in a handful of donors were these clonotypes.

The sequenced sample was blood T cells: a sorted CD56 or NKG2C T cell subset, CD4+ or CD8+ T cells, or bulk PBMC T cells (not recorded which). The chain recombines TRBV6-5 with TRBJ2-6; TCRdb names TRBD2, which stays unverified in the absence of DNA. This TCR derives from a man aged 18-70 years in good health. The CDR3 reads CASSYSIDTPQGANVLTF.